One and the same sample provided the 12 T cell receptor beta chains below, sequenced in a study of T-cell reconstitution after alpha-beta-depleted transplantation in children (dated by TCRdb to the mid-2010s). The sample's treatment or condition, from its label and the paper: allogeneic hematopoietic cell transplantation with graft depleted of TCRalphabeta T cells and CD19 B cells. The library was obtained by PCR. For sequencing, an Illumina HiSeq 2500 was employed. TCR libraries were prepared with molecular barcoding, using unique molecular identifiers to normalize TCRbeta repertoire quantification. The public reads were reprocessed in TCRdb via fastp at Q25 and MiXCR, keeping in-frame beta chains. Records with the same CDR3 protein are collapsed into one entry carrying the most frequent genes and DNA. This sample gives 500,000 to 650,000 distinct CDR3 sequences in total; 10% to 12% of them show up just once. The ten biggest clones cover around 15% of the sample.

The sample consisted of PBMCs, mostly from graft donor cells, taken 180 days after TCRalphabeta/CD19-depleted stem cell transplant. The source is a female patient aged 2-9 years who had a stem cell transplant for aplastic anemia, so the T cells may come from the graft donor.

This sequence joins TRBV19 and TRBJ2-2; D ambiguous. The CDR3 loop spans 16 amino acids. V was pared by 6 bases and J by 0 bases, with 14 bases between. The germline gives CDR1 LNHDA, CDR2 SQIVND (reference sequence). CDR3: CASRFPRGANTGELFF. CDR3 DNA sequence: TGTGCCAGTAGGTTTCCTCGCGGAGCGAACACCGGGGAGCTGTTTTTT. Drawing the rest from reference TRBV19 and TRBJ2-2, the complete variable domain is DGGITQSPKYLFRKEGQNVTLSCEQNLNHDAMYWYRQDPGQGLRLIYYSQIVNDFQKGDIAEGYSVSREKKESFPLTVTSAQKNPTAFYLCASRFPRGANTGELFFGEGSRLTVL.

This clonotype showed up just a few times. The V and J genes are TRBV5-8 and TRBJ2-1; D not certain. CDR1 SGHTS and CDR2 YDEGEE come from the germline V gene. V lost 1 base and J lost 5, with 7 bases in between. This CDR3 contains 13 residues. Here the CDR3 reads CASSLRQDNEQFF. For the CDR3, the DNA is TGTGCCAGCAGCTTGAGACAAGACAATGAGCAGTTCTTC.

This clonotype was picked up many times. The chain couples TRBV27 to TRBJ2-7; D not certain. The V end was cut by 3 bases, the J end by 4 bases, with 7 bases between. Looked up from germline, CDR1 is MNHEY and CDR2 is SMNVEV (reference sequence). The CDR3 contains 12 residues. Here the CDR3 reads CASSLFGYEQYF. The CDR3 region has the DNA TGTGCCAGCAGTTTGTTCGGTTACGAGCAGTACTTC.

In its sample, this clonotype was seen many times. The chain uses TRBV10-2 and TRBJ2-5; weak D call: TRBD1 (6 bases). CDR1 is WSHSY and CDR2 is SAAADI in the germline V gene. The CDR3 runs 13 residues. V was clipped by 7 bases and J by 1 base, with 10 bases between them. CDR3 nucleotide sequence: TGCGCCAGCACCTGGACAGCCCAAGAGACCCAGTACTTC. The encoded protein is CASTWTAQETQYF.

This clonotype came up a few times. The CDR3 sequence: CASSLAGMDYEQYF. The CDR3 region has the DNA TGTGCCAGCAGCTTAGCGGGAATGGACTACGAGCAGTACTTC. V usage is TRBV7-9 and J usage is TRBJ2-7; D is ambiguous. The CDR3 is made up of 14 amino acids. V gave up 0 bases and J gave up 3 bases, with 9 bases separating them. CDR1 and CDR2 (germline): SEHNR, FQNEAQ (reference sequence).

This clonotype was counted a few times. The rearrangement links TRBV6-1 to TRBJ2-7; 7 bases line up with TRBD1. V dropped 5 bases and J dropped 4; count of bases not matched to a gene: 17. The CDR3 runs 17 residues. Germline V gene data show CDR1 as MNHNS and CDR2 as SASEGT. This chain's CDR3 is CASSLKRPGQSQYEQYV. DNA for the CDR3: TGTGCCAGCAGTCTAAAAAGACCGGGACAGAGCCAATACGAGCAGTACGTC.

The chain combines TRBV10-2 with TRBJ1-1; D is undetermined. CDR1 is WSHSY, CDR2 SAAADI, per germline. V shed 4 bases and J shed 2 bases, with 11 bases lying between them. CDR3 length: 14 amino acids. The DNA for the CDR3 is TGCGCCAGCAGTGTCGTTCTGGACAACACTGAAGCTTTCTTT. Protein: CASSVVLDNTEAFF.

The chain uses TRBV7-2 and TRBJ2-1; 9 bases line up with TRBD2. V dropped 0 bases and J dropped 0; count of bases not matched to a gene: 6. This CDR3 is 18 amino acids long. Germline V lookup: CDR1 SGHTA, CDR2 FQGNSA. The CDR3 region has the DNA TGTGCCAGCAGCTTAGCGCTCCGGCGGGGGGGCTCCTACAATGAGCAGTTCTTC. It is translated as CASSLALRRGGSYNEQFF.

Comment on this clonotype: A much larger clone lies a single base off, so this may be a read error. The chain is built from TRBV9 and TRBJ2-2, with a possible D match to TRBD2 (6 bases). V lost 0 bases to trimming and J lost 7 bases, with 13 bases between them. Germline values: CDR1 SGDLS, CDR2 YYNGEE. The CDR3 extends over 15 amino acids. The CDR3 loop reads CASSVEEGRIGELFF. CDR3 sequence (DNA): TGTGCCAGCAGCGTAGAGGAGGGGCGCATCGGGGAGCTGTTTTTT.

The rearrangement links TRBV29-1 to TRBJ2-2; 9 nucleotides align to TRBD2. V lost 3 bases, J lost 1 base, and 12 bases stayed unmatched. The CDR3 consists of 18 residues. The germline gives CDR1 SQVTM, CDR2 ANQGSEA. CDR3 loop: CSVEAGRVAGVNTGELFF. In DNA, the CDR3 is TGCAGCGTTGAGGCGGGAAGAGTAGCGGGGGTGAACACCGGGGAGCTGTTTTTT.

This chain joins TRBV7-2 and TRBJ2-3; 10 positions match TRBD2. This CDR3 comprises 14 residues. With 5 bases clipped from V and 8 bases from J, the junction kept 7 bases outside the gene matches. Germline CDR1 and CDR2: SGHTA and FQGNSA. CDR3 in amino acids: CASSPASSGGTQYF. CDR3 bases: TGTGCCAGCAGCCCAGCGTCTAGCGGGGGTACGCAGTATTTT.

V usage is TRBV7-9 and J usage is TRBJ2-7, with TRBD2 matching 10 bases. V dropped 4 bases and J dropped 2; count of bases not matched to a gene: 5. This CDR3 spans 15 amino acids. Germline V gene data show CDR1 as SEHNR and CDR2 as FQNEAQ (reference sequence). The CDR3 bases are TGTGCCAGCAGCTCTCTGACTAGCGGGCCCTACGAGCAGTACTTC. Its translation: CASSSLTSGPYEQYF. Filled out from reference TRBV7-9 and TRBJ2-7, the complete variable domain reads DTGVSQNPRHKITKRGQNVTFRCDPISEHNRLYWYRQTLGQGPEFLTYFQNEAQLEKSRLLSDRFSAERPKGSFSTLEIQRTEQGDSAMYLCASSSLTSGPYEQYFGPGTRLTVT.